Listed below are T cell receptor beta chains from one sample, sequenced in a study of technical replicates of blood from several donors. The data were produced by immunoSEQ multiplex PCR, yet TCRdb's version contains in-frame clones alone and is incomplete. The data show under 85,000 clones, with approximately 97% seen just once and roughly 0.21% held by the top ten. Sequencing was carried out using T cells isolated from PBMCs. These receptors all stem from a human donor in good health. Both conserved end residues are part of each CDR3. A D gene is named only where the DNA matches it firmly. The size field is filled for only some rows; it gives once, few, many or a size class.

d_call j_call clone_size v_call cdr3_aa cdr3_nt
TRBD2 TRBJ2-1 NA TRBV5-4 CASSPRTSGSNEQFF TGTGCCAGCAGCCCTCGGACTAGCGGGAGCAATGAGCAGTTCTTC
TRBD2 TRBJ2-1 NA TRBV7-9 CASSFRLTSGGNEQFF TGTGCCAGCAGCTTCCGTCTCACTAGCGGGGGGAATGAGCAGTTCTTC
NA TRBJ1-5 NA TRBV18 CASSPPSGTSLSGQPQHF TGTGCCAGCTCACCCCCTAGCGGGACATCCTTATCGGGACAGCCCCAGCATTTT
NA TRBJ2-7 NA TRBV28 CASQRGNEQYF TGTGCCTCTCAACGGGGAAACGAGCAGTACTTC
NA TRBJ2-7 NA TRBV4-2 CASSQEALTYEQYF TGTGCCAGCAGCCAAGAGGCATTGACCTACGAGCAGTACTTC
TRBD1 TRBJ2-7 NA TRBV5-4 CASSFGTGGGEQYF TGTGCCAGCAGCTTCGGGACAGGGGGTGGTGAGCAGTACTTC
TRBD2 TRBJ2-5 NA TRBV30 CAWNNGGGRSETQYF TGTGCCTGGAACAACGGCGGGGGGCGGTCCGAGACCCAGTACTTC
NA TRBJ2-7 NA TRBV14 CASSQDRGWYEQYF TGTGCCAGCAGCCAAGATCGGGGTTGGTACGAGCAGTACTTC
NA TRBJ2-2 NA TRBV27 CASSPQGSGELFF TGTGCCAGCAGTCCCCAGGGGTCCGGGGAGCTGTTTTTT
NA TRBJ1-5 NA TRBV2 CASSPSGGSNQPQHF TGTGCCAGCAGTCCTTCGGGGGGTAGCAATCAGCCCCAGCATTTT
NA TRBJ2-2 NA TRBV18 CASSPTGANTGELFF TGTGCCAGCTCACCCACAGGCGCCAACACCGGGGAGCTGTTTTTT
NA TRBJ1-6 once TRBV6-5 CATLYNRERGTPLHF TGTGCCACCTTATACAACAGGGAACGTGGGACACCCCTCCACTTT
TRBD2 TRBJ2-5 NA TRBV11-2 CASSFSSGHLETQYF TGTGCCAGCAGCTTTTCTAGCGGACACTTAGAGACCCAGTACTTC
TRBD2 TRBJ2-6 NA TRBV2 CASSETSGRAWANVLTF TGTGCCAGCAGTGAGACTAGCGGGAGGGCGTGGGCCAACGTCCTGACTTTC
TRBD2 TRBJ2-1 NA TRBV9 CASSVTAGTSGSSSYNEQFF TGTGCCAGCAGCGTGACGGCGGGGACTAGCGGATCTAGCTCCTACAATGAGCAGTTCTTC
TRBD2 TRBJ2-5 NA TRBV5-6 CASSLGLVDQETQYF TGTGCCAGCAGCCTGGGACTAGTAGACCAAGAGACCCAGTACTTC
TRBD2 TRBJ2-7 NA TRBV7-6 CASSFNSGDYEQYF TGTGCCAGCAGCTTCAACAGCGGGGACTACGAGCAGTACTTC
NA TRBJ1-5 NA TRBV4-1 CASSQNVLRGWNQPQHF TGCGCCAGCAGCCAAAATGTGCTGAGAGGGTGGAATCAGCCCCAGCATTTT
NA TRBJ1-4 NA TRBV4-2 CASSSRVQEGPDEKLFF TGTGCCAGCAGCTCCAGAGTCCAGGAGGGCCCCGATGAAAAACTGTTTTTT
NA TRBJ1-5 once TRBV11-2 CASSLAGFNQPQHF TGTGCCAGCAGCTTAGCGGGGTTCAATCAGCCCCAGCATTTT
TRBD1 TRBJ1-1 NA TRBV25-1 CASSDSLFRDSEAFF TGTGCCAGCAGTGACTCCCTGTTCCGGGACAGTGAAGCTTTCTTT
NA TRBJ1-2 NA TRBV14 CASSQGPGDAGGYYGYTF TGTGCCAGCAGCCAAGGCCCCGGCGATGCTGGGGGGTACTATGGCTACACCTTC
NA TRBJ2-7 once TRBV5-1 CASSVQTGGYEQYF TGCGCCAGCAGCGTACAGACAGGAGGCTACGAGCAGTACTTC
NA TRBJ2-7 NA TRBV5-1 CASSLALGGYEQYF TGCGCCAGCAGCTTGGCCTTAGGGGGATACGAGCAGTACTTC
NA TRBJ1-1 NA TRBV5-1 CASSAPATGIRDTEAFF TGCGCCAGCAGCGCACCTGCAACAGGGATCCGGGACACTGAAGCTTTCTTT
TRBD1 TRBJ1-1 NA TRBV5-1 CASRRDREAEAFF TGCGCCAGCAGGCGGGACAGGGAGGCTGAAGCTTTCTTT
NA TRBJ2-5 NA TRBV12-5 CASAPSGYQETQYF TGTGCTAGTGCCCCCAGCGGATACCAAGAGACCCAGTACTTC
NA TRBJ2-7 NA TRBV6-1 CASSPPVGFYEQYF TGTGCCAGCAGTCCCCCCGTCGGGTTCTACGAGCAGTACTTC
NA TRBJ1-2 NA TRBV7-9 CASSLDSNYGYTF TGTGCCAGCAGCTTAGACAGTAACTATGGCTACACCTTC
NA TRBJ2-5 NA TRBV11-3 CASRGGAGQETQYF TGTGCCAGCCGAGGGGGGGCAGGCCAAGAGACCCAGTACTTC
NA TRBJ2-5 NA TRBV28 CASSITSLQETQYF TGTGCCAGCAGTATCACTAGCCTCCAAGAGACCCAGTACTTC
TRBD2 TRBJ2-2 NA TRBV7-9 CASSPRGVNTGELFF TGTGCCAGCAGCCCCCGGGGGGTCAACACCGGGGAGCTGTTTTTT
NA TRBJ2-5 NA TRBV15 CATSRDEGGGETQYF TGTGCCACCAGCAGAGATGAGGGCGGAGGGGAGACCCAGTACTTC
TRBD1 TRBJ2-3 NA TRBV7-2 CARQGTDLFTDTQYF TGTGCCAGGCAAGGGACAGACCTTTTCACAGATACGCAGTATTTT
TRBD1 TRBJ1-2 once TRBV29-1 CSVVDRGQSTMGYTF TGCAGCGTTGTGGACAGGGGGCAATCCACTATGGGCTACACCTTC
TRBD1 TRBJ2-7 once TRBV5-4 CASNDRDSEQYF TGTGCCAGCAACGACAGGGATAGCGAGCAGTACTTC
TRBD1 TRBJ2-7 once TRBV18 CASSFLRQGDYEQYF TGTGCCAGCTCATTTTTAAGACAGGGAGACTACGAGCAGTACTTC
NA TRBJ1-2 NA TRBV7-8 CASSLGGGGYTF TGTGCCAGCAGCTTAGGAGGTGGCGGCTACACCTTC
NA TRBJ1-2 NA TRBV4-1 CASSQGGIGYGYTF TGCGCCAGCAGCCAAGGAGGGATTGGGTATGGCTACACCTTC
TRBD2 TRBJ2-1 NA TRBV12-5 CASGLVALAGAPEQFF TGTGCTAGTGGTTTGGTAGCACTAGCGGGAGCCCCCGAGCAGTTCTTC
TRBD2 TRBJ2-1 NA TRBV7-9 CASSRGLAGDEQFF TGTGCCAGCAGTAGGGGACTAGCGGGAGATGAGCAGTTCTTC
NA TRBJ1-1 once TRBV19 CASSITQGREIWEAFF TGTGCCAGTAGTATAACCCAGGGGCGCGAAATTTGGGAAGCTTTCTTT
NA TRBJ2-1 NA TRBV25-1 CASSEPGIYEQFF TGTGCCAGCAGTGAACCGGGGATCTATGAGCAGTTCTTC
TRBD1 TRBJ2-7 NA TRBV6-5 CASRKGQGYEQYF TGTGCCAGCAGGAAGGGACAGGGGTACGAGCAGTACTTC